Presented here are 20 T cell receptor beta chains from one specimen sequenced in a study of spatial heterogeneity in lung cancer. One entry per CDR3 protein results from TCRdb running MiXCR on the 5' RACE reads. The table shows around 87,000 distinct CDR3 sequences, with about 12% occurring only once. Indicated time point: sample taken at primary tumor resection. Whole RNA obtained from tumor, nontumor lung or frozen PBMC underwent sequencing without sorting. The starting material was PBMCs, obtained at surgery. These receptors came from a male donor with early-stage non-small cell lung cancer.

This clonotype has more than one count but fewer than ten. V usage is TRBV10-3 and J usage is TRBJ2-5, with D possibly called TRBD1 or TRBD2 (5 bases each). Germline CDR1 ENHRY, CDR2 SYGVKD. The CDR3 consists of 17 residues. The V end lost 0 bases, the J end lost 4 bases, and 18 bases lay between the germline ends. The chain's CDR3 is CAISESEDIAPRETQYF. The CDR3, as DNA: TGTGCCATCAGTGAGTCGGAGGACATCGCCCCGCGAGAGACCCAGTACTTC.

This clonotype has a handful of counts. This sequence joins TRBV29-1 and TRBJ2-1; TRBD2 agrees at 8 bases. The CDR3 runs to 15 residues. Germline CDR1 and CDR2: SQVTM and ANQGSEA. Trimming at V came to 5 bases and at J to 7 bases, leaving 13 bases not matched to a gene. The CDR3 DNA reads as TGCAGCGTTTACGACTGGGCGGGAGGTGTTAATGAGCAGTTCTTC. It yields the protein CSVYDWAGGVNEQFF.

This clonotype was seen a handful of times. The chain couples TRBV27 to TRBJ1-2; 8 bases agree with TRBD1. The CDR3 totals 15 residues. The trim removed 4 bases at V and 4 bases at J, leaving 8 bases unmatched. CDR1 is MNHEY, CDR2 SMNVEV, per germline (reference sequence). CDR3 protein: CASSSFPTGVYGYTF. In nucleotides, the CDR3 is TGTGCCAGCAGTTCTTTCCCGACAGGGGTCTATGGCTACACCTTC.

This clonotype has at least ten counts. The chain recombines TRBV28 with TRBJ1-1; TRBD1 matches at 7 bases. CDR1 and CDR2 (germline): MDHEN, SYDVKM. CDR3 length: 14 amino acids. Trimming removed 5 bases from V and 4 bases from J; junction bases left unmatched: 7. The CDR3 loop is CASSGTARGTEAFF. CDR3 nucleotides: TGTGCCAGCAGTGGGACAGCGAGGGGCACTGAAGCTTTCTTT.

This chain uses TRBV7-9 with TRBJ1-5; TRBD1 is a possible D gene (5 bases). This CDR3 region has 16 residues. Germline loops: CDR1 SEHNR, CDR2 FQNEAQ (reference sequence). Trimming stripped 3 bases from V and 5 bases from J, with 17 bases between. In nucleotides, the CDR3 is TGTGCCAGCAGCTTTGAACAGGCCGGCGGGGATCAGCCCCAGCATTTT. Protein: CASSFEQAGGDQPQHF.

This clonotype was seen repeatedly, ten times or more. V usage is TRBV6-2 or TRBV6-3 and J usage is TRBJ2-7; D perhaps matches TRBD1 (5 bases). The V gene's germline CDR1 is MNHEY and CDR2 SVGEGT. The length of the CDR3 is 13 residues. Trimming pared 6 bases from V and 2 bases from J, leaving 11 bases between. This chain's CDR3 is CASRMDTTYEQYF. For the CDR3, the DNA is TGTGCCAGCAGAATGGACACAACCTACGAGCAGTACTTC.

This clonotype was found many times. This CDR3 reads CASSLGTGYGYTF. CDR3 DNA: TGTGCCAGCAGTTTGGGGACAGGCTATGGCTACACCTTC. The V call is TRBV27, the J call TRBJ1-2; 8 bases agree with TRBD1. The trim removed 3 bases at V and 4 bases at J, leaving 1 base unmatched. Germline loops: CDR1 MNHEY, CDR2 SMNVEV (reference sequence). This CDR3 contains 13 residues.

This clonotype occurred a few times. The chain links TRBV7-9 to TRBJ2-5; 13 nucleotides line up with TRBD2. The CDR3 covers 16 residues. Germline CDR1 is SEHNR and CDR2 is FQNEAQ (reference sequence). J gave up 0 bases and V 6 bases, and 4 bases lay outside the gene matches. In DNA form, the CDR3 reads TGTGCCAGCAGAGGACTAGCGGGGGCTTACCAAGAGACCCAGTACTTC. It translates to CASRGLAGAYQETQYF.

This clonotype appeared many times. The V call is TRBV4-3, the J call TRBJ2-7, with D perhaps matching TRBD1 (7 bases). The V gene's germline CDR1 is LGHNA and CDR2 YSLEER. There are 14 residues in the CDR3. V was clipped by 4 bases and J by 1 base, with 11 bases between them. CDR3 DNA sequence: TGCGCCAGCAGCCCGCGGGACAGTTCCTACGAGCAGTACTTC. Amino acids: CASSPRDSSYEQYF.

The table lists this clonotype with a few counts. The J gene is TRBJ2-5, the V gene TRBV9; 8 bases match TRBD2. Germline V gene data show CDR1 as SGDLS and CDR2 as YYNGEE. The CDR3 spans 14 residues. V dropped 1 base and J dropped 3; count of bases not matched to a gene: 2. This CDR3 reads CASSVSGGEETQYF. The CDR3 DNA reads as TGTGCCAGCAGCGTAAGCGGGGGAGAAGAGACCCAGTACTTC.

The V gene is TRBV7-2, the J gene TRBJ2-3; D not certain. Germline CDR1 reads SGHTA; CDR2 reads FQGNSA. The V gene lost 1 base and the J gene lost 3 bases, with 11 bases spanning the gap. The CDR3 is 15 residues long. CDR3 sequence: CASSLDLAATDTQYF. The CDR3 DNA sequence: TGTGCCAGCAGCTTAGATTTGGCGGCAACAGATACGCAGTATTTT.

In its sample, this clonotype was seen many times. The V gene is TRBV3-1, the J gene TRBJ2-5, with 7 positions matching TRBD2. Unmatched junction bases numbered 6, after V lost 5 bases and J lost 6 bases. Per the germline V gene, CDR1 is LGHDT and CDR2 is YNNKEL (reference sequence). This CDR3 is built from 13 residues. The CDR3 region has the DNA TGTGCCAGCAGCGGCGGGGGTAGTAAGACCCAGTACTTC. Translated, it gives CASSGGGSKTQYF.

A few counts support this clonotype. The chain combines TRBV4-1 with TRBJ2-1; 11 bases fit TRBD2. The CDR3 contains 21 residues. Unmatched junction bases numbered 17, after V lost 3 bases and J lost 1 base. CDR1 MGHRA and CDR2 YSYEKL come from the germline V gene. The CDR3 spells CASSHAPGTSGSRRSYNEQFF. The CDR3 nucleotides are TGCGCCAGCAGCCATGCCCCCGGGACTAGCGGTTCCCGGCGGTCCTACAATGAGCAGTTCTTC.

This clonotype showed up just a few times. V gene TRBV6-2 or TRBV6-3 combines with J gene TRBJ2-1; 10 nucleotides line up with TRBD1. Per the germline V gene, CDR1 is MNHEY and CDR2 is SVGEGT. The CDR3 sequence is 15 residues long. Unmatched junction bases numbered 9, after V lost 5 bases and J lost 8 bases. The CDR3 is CASSLDRGLVDEQFF. The CDR3 coding sequence is TGTGCCAGCAGTCTAGACAGGGGGCTTGTCGATGAGCAGTTCTTC.

About this clonotype: This could be a read error, since a much larger clone is one nucleotide away. V gene TRBV24-1 combines with J gene TRBJ1-1, with 7 bases lining up with TRBD1. Per the germline V gene, CDR1 is KGHDR and CDR2 is SFDVKD. The CDR3 totals 13 residues. CDR3 loop: CATSDGTVSEASF. As DNA, the CDR3 is TGTGCCACCAGTGACGGGACAGTTTCTGAAGCTTCCTTT.

This chain joins TRBV29-1 and TRBJ1-4; maybe TRBD1 (5 bases). Trimming left V 1 base short and J 7 bases short, with 16 bases between. The CDR3 is made up of 15 amino acids. CDR1 and CDR2 (germline): SQVTM, ANQGSEA. The CDR3 spells CSVEGPVQGGEKLFF. The CDR3 coding sequence is TGCAGCGTTGAAGGTCCTGTGCAGGGAGGTGAAAAACTGTTTTTT.

This clonotype has a handful of counts. The chain couples TRBV10-3 to TRBJ2-1; tentatively, D is TRBD2 (6 bases). CDR1 ENHRY and CDR2 SYGVKD come from the germline V gene. V dropped 9 bases and J dropped 10 bases, with 16 bases sitting between them. The CDR3 length is 12 residues. Written as DNA, the CDR3 is TGTGCCATAACAACGAACCTAGCGGAGCAGTTCTTC. Translating it yields CAITTNLAEQFF.

The gene calls are TRBV28 and TRBJ2-5; a possible D gene is TRBD2 (6 bases). Trimming removed 4 bases at V and 9 bases at J, with 12 bases between. This CDR3 comprises 12 residues. Per the germline V gene, CDR1 is MDHEN and CDR2 is SYDVKM. The CDR3: CASSSGLESQYF. The CDR3 bases are TGTGCCAGCAGTTCGGGACTTGAGTCCCAGTACTTC.

This clonotype was observed a few times. The chain uses TRBV28 and TRBJ1-5, with 8 bases identical to TRBD1. V lost 3 bases to trimming and J lost 0 bases; unmatched junction nucleotides: 10. The CDR3 runs 18 residues. Germline CDR1 and CDR2: MDHEN and SYDVKM. This CDR3 reads CASSFRDRIPYSNQPQHF. CDR3 bases: TGTGCCAGCAGTTTTAGGGACAGGATCCCTTATAGCAATCAGCCCCAGCATTTT.

The rearrangement links TRBV20-1 to TRBJ2-6; D is ambiguous. Trimming took 3 bases from V and 1 from J, leaving 7 bases between them. Germline CDR1 and CDR2: DFQATT and SNEGSKA (reference sequence). The CDR3 length is 14 residues. For the CDR3, the DNA is TGCAGTGCTAGTTTTCAGTCTGGGGCCAACGTCCTGACTTTC. This translates into CSASFQSGANVLTF.